The text below deals with one T cell receptor (beta chain). The antigen it binds to is not known. No clone much larger than this one lies a single base away; base qualities are absent. Using immunoSEQ, frozen genomic DNA was subjected to high-throughput TCRbeta CDR3 sequencing, a process that included PCR amplification, mapping, bias correction and internal controls. From the authors' description of their analysis: Productive rearrangements were kept, and unique TCRbeta sequences were defined by CDR3 nucleotide sequence plus V and J gene. For a sequence to be called donor-reactive, it needed a frequency of at least 0.01% and at least 5-fold expansion in CFSE-low cells compared with unstimulated pre-transplant cells. To ensure at least 90% detection power, minimum frequency thresholds were set for each subject based on that subject's lowest-template unstimulated sample. Jensen-Shannon divergence between the top 1000 TCRbeta sequences post-transplant and pre-transplant was used to measure repertoire turnover. Two-sided Fisher's exact tests were used to test for changes in the detection of donor-reactive sequences. As stored in TCRdb, this immuneACCESS dataset retains in-frame rearrangements with V and J assigned. A fraction of the clones does not appear; measured against another copy, unresolved V genes explain less than half of the discrepancy, and the remainder lacks a known reason. V and J calls and clone size come straight from that table; D and trimming were deduced from the DNA. This sample lists approximately 71,000 clones; about 92% were detected once. Roughly 0.98% of the sample comes from the top ten.

The data stem from a study of T cell clones after liver transplantation (dated by TCRdb to about 2019). Notes on the research overall: The samples were obtained from ITN030ST, a randomized trial that attempted immunosuppression withdrawal within 2 years after liver transplantation. The study cohort included 8 liver transplant recipients, of whom 3 were classified as tolerant and 5 as non-tolerant. Until randomization at 12-24 months post-transplant, subjects were given standard immunosuppression, with no induction therapy. Donor-reactive T cell clones were identified by TCRbeta sequencing after a pre-transplant mixed lymphocyte reaction and then tracked in post-transplant blood. Of the eight recipients, a few were HCV-positive, while the remaining recipients had been transplanted for non-autoimmune, non-viral indications. Blood samples were collected pre-transplant, then pre-randomization ahead of withdrawal, and finally post-randomization once withdrawal had either been completed or failed. Tolerance was defined as complete immunosuppression withdrawal for at least one year with no rise in liver enzymes beyond twice the upper limit of normal. As an antigen-independent comparator for donor-reactive sequences, third party-reactive TCRbeta sequences were also identified from pre-transplant MLRs.

Between the V and J ends, shortened by 6 bases and 5 bases respectively, the junction contains 14 bases. The germline V gene gives CDR1 as SGHRS and CDR2 as YFSETQ. There are 13 amino acids in the CDR3, from cysteine to phenylalanine inclusive. CDR3 DNA is the only sequence kept; it has 39 bases, read in frame from the first base. Unstimulated PBMCs, after thawing, were stained for CD3, CD4 and CD8 and then FACS-sorted into CD3+CD4+ and CD3+CD8+ populations. All 8 studied subjects were randomized to withdrawal of immunosuppression. The Qiagen DNeasy Blood and Tissue Kit was used for genomic DNA isolation. General conclusions and limits of the study: The decline in donor-reactive sequences exceeded the decline in third party-reactive sequences, suggesting partial antigen-specific deletion that was unrelated to withdrawal success. A significant post-transplant decrease in circulating donor-reactive CD4 TCRbeta sequences was observed in most of the 8 subjects, irrespective of tolerance or HCV status. When repertoire turnover was accounted for, significantly reduced detection of donor-reactive sequences was found in 7 of 8 subjects for CD4 and in 8 of 8 subjects for CD8. Low numbers of available donor cells limited the measurable donor-reactive repertoire in a couple of subjects. Because allograft tissue specimens were not available, migration of donor-reactive T cells into the graft, rather than deletion, may have occurred. The conclusions were considered preliminary, being limited by small, heterogeneous patient numbers and non-standardized post-transplant time points.

The receptor was isolated from a human patient who received a liver transplant. Following transplantation, part of the T cell population may be supplied by the graft donor rather than the patient. The receptor chain draws on TRBV5-1 and TRBJ1-1; 5 matching bases give a weak D call of TRBD1. The starting material was CD4+ T cells from blood, obtained about 26 months after liver transplant. The sequenced DNA: TGCGCCAGCACCCAGACAGTCGGAACTGAAGCTTTCTTT. This sequence encodes CASTQTVGTEAFF.